This T cell receptor (beta chain) comes out of a study of cytomegalovirus exposure and HLA in healthy donors. PCR used 60 Vbeta primers and 13 Jbeta primers. TCRdb keeps only in-frame clones here, not all; method: immunoSEQ multiplex PCR. Here the sample spans about 94,000 clones, approximately 76% being singletons. Germline CDR1 reads LNHDA; CDR2 reads SQIVND (reference sequence). V dropped 5 bases and J dropped 3; count of bases not matched to a gene: 8. The CDR3 consists of 16 residues. The source of this sequence is a man aged 35-49 years in good health and CMV-seropositive. The specimen was PBMCs. V is TRBV19 and J is TRBJ1-5; 9 nucleotides match TRBD1. CDR3 sequence reads: CASSVGQGLANQPQHF. CDR3 coding DNA: TGTGCCAGTAGTGTGGGACAGGGTTTAGCCAATCAGCCCCAGCATTTT.